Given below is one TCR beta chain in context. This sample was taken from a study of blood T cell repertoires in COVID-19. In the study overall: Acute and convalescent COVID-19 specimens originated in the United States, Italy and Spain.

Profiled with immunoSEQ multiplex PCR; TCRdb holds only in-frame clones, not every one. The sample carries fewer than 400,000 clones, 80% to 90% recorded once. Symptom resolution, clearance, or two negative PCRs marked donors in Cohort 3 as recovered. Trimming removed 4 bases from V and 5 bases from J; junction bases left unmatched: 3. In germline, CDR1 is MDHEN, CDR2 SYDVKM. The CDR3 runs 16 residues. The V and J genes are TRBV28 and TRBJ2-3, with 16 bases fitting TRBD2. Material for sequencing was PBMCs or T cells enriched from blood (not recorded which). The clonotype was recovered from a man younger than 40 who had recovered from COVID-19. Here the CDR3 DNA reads TGTGCCAGCAGTTCGGGACTAGCGGGGGGGCGAGATACGCAGTATTTT. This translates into CASSSGLAGGRDTQYF.